This TCR beta chain comes out of a study of CD8+CD57+ T cells in acquired aplastic anemia. At the level of the study: Sorted CD4+ and CD8+ cells gave a mean 3.2 ug DNA, range roughly 0.18 to 30 ug. Among healthy donors, CD4+ cells averaged around 11 million reads.

As for this clonotype: What it binds is not known.

The use of genomic DNA as template underpinned the TCR beta VDJ and CDR3 profiling. Each CDR3 protein is one row after TCRdb ran MiXCR on the reads. This sample has about 190,000 distinct CDR3 sequences; less than 65% occur once, and the top ten carry 15% to 20%. The CDR3 length is 14 residues. V lost 3 bases to trimming and J lost 2 bases, with 10 bases between them. The germline CDR1 and CDR2 sequences are SQVTM and ANQGSEA. Study-wide findings and caveats: Overlapping CD8+ CDR3 repertoires of patients and controls contained roughly 29 shared sequences. With respect to CD8+ Simpson's diversity, patients and controls did not differ significantly.

This rearrangement joins TRBV29-1 to TRBJ2-2; D gene unclear. The TCR originated in a human donor in good health, serving as a control. The sequenced material came from sorted CD4+, CD8+, or CD8+CD57+ T cells (not recorded which) from PBMCs. The DNA of the CDR3 is TGCAGCGTTGAGAAAGGGCTTAACACCGGGGAGCTGTTTTTT. Protein sequence: CSVEKGLNTGELFF.